Detailed here is one T cell receptor (beta chain). Its antigen is still unknown. Base-call qualities are not available, and no considerably larger clone is one nucleotide away. Whole blood was collected in K2EDTA tubes by collaborating institutions according to the institutions' own protocols. Collaborator samples were shipped for TCRbeta analysis as frozen whole blood, isolated PBMCs, or DNA extracted from either sample type. TCRbeta CDR3 regions were amplified from genomic DNA using the immunoSEQ Assay, a bias-controlled multiplex PCR. Per the authors' processing: The number of nucleated cells in each sample was estimated from the amplification of reference gene primers within the assay. Sequence reads were collapsed and filtered to measure the absolute abundance of every unique TCRbeta CDR3 rearrangement. For each sample, productive Simpson clonality was calculated as the square root of Simpson's diversity index across productive rearrangements. The clones in this table, taken by TCRdb from immuneACCESS, are in-frame only. Not every clone is retained; where verified, under half of the shortfall comes from an unresolved V gene, and the cause of the rest is unknown. V, J and clone size derive from that table, while D and trimming were established from the DNA sequence. This sample gives roughly 30,000 clones in total; approximately 89% of them show up just once. The top ten constitute under 4.5% of the sample.

Its CDR3 holds 12 amino acids, cysteine through phenylalanine. The kept DNA is CDR3 alone, 36 bases in frame from the first base. Via the germline V gene, CDR1 is SQVTM and CDR2 ANQGSEA. V is reduced by 3 bases and J by 2 bases, leaving a spacing of 6 bases between them. This specimen belongs to a study of blood T cell repertoires in COVID-19 (TCRdb year 2020). About the full investigation: Samples covering the acute and convalescent phases of COVID-19 were provided by collaborators in the United States, Italy and Spain. Samples were obtained from the ongoing ImmuneRACE study (first 160 participants) and from some 1,300 subjects provided by 6 global collaborators. Subjects who had been exposed to COVID-19, were actively infected with it, or had recovered from it provided the deeply sampled blood TCRbeta repertoires that made up the dataset. HLA class I and class II types, where available, came from metadata supplied by the sample provider rather than from assay-based typing. The material from the prospective study consisted of cDNA or gDNA derived from T cells, B-cell-depleted T cells, or PBMCs. Sample metadata almost always included a de-identified subject ID, COVID-19 status, age in years and sex. The repertoires were made available in a free public database intended to serve as a resource for research on the immune response to SARS-CoV-2. What the work shows at the level of the full study, not this receptor alone: The quantity of clinical and demographic metadata differed by source and by participant and was supplied without curation.

Sample: peripheral blood. This receptor was identified in a man in his sixties with acute or convalescent COVID-19. This chain joins TRBV29-1 to TRBJ2-3, with the D gene call left open. The CDR3 reads as follows: CSVDSDTDTQYF. The sequence in DNA is TGCAGCGTTGATTCAGACACAGATACGCAGTATTTT.